This T cell receptor (beta chain) derives from a study of OX40 agonist ivuxolimab in advanced cancers. Regarding this clone: No antigen is known for it.

The CDR3 is made up of 13 amino acids. Germline CDR1 is SGHRS and CDR2 is YFSETQ. V shed 4 bases and J shed 6 bases, with 12 bases lying between them. General observations from the study: Partial responders at 0.1-3.0 mg/kg showed near-lowest clonal expansion. Averaged across samples, CD8+ T cells carried more expanded clones than CD4+ did.

Assay used: immunoSEQ multiplex PCR; TCRdb lists only in-frame clones, some missing. The table shows under 80,000 clones, with 85% to 90% occurring only once. The TCR sequence derives from an adult with an advanced solid tumor such as melanoma, head and neck, liver or kidney cancer. The rearrangement uses TRBV5-1 and TRBJ2-3; no reliable D call. The sequencing used CD4+ or CD8+ T cells sorted from blood, collected in a trial of the OX40 agonist ivuxolimab. The DNA of the CDR3 is TGCGCCAGCAGCGATACCCGGGCTGATACGCAGTATTTT. The encoded protein is CASSDTRADTQYF.